These 27 T cell receptor beta chains originate from one sample sequenced in a study of T cell repertoires in cytomegalovirus infection. TCRdb reprocessed the reads with MiXCR, giving one entry per CDR3 protein. The data hold 110,000 to 150,000 distinct CDR3 sequences, with 32% observed a single time. These receptors have no identified antigens. The sequenced sample was CD8+ T cells from cultured PBMCs, obtained from culture after CMV antigen stimulation. Source of these receptors: a human donor in good health (CMV status not recorded). Some clones in this sample may be carry-over from other donors' samples.

The V gene is TRBV19, the J gene TRBJ2-1; D unclear. The V gene's germline CDR1 is LNHDA and CDR2 SQIVND (reference sequence). V lost 3 bases and J lost 6, with 9 bases in between. This CDR3 spans 13 amino acids. The CDR3 sequence: CASSIGWSNEQFF. CDR3 nucleotides: TGTGCCAGTAGTATCGGGTGGTCCAATGAGCAGTTCTTC. Filled out from reference TRBV19 and TRBJ2-1, the complete variable domain reads DGGITQSPKYLFRKEGQNVTLSCEQNLNHDAMYWYRQDPGQGLRLIYYSQIVNDFQKGDIAEGYSVSREKKESFPLTVTSAQKNPTAFYLCASSIGWSNEQFFGPGTRLTVL.

V is TRBV28 and J is TRBJ2-7; TRBD1 is a possible D gene (5 bases). The ends were cut back, 3 bases at V and 2 bases at J, with 14 bases in the middle. Germline V gene sequence: CDR1 MDHEN, CDR2 SYDVKM. The CDR3 is 15 residues long. Here the CDR3 reads CASSFLQEITYEQYF. The DNA of the CDR3 is TGTGCCAGCAGTTTTCTACAGGAAATAACCTACGAGCAGTACTTC.

CDR3 bases: TGCAGTGCTTTATTGGACAGGGAAGGCTACGAGCAGTACTTC. It codes for CSALLDREGYEQYF. The genes are TRBV20-1 and TRBJ2-7; 8 bases match TRBD1. J gave up 3 bases and V 5 bases, and 9 bases lay outside the gene matches. The V gene's germline CDR1 is DFQATT and CDR2 SNEGSKA (reference sequence). The CDR3 runs to 14 residues.

This clonotype has more than one count but fewer than ten. The chain links TRBV11-2 to TRBJ2-7, with 8 positions matching TRBD1. V lost 1 base to trimming and J lost 5 bases; unmatched junction nucleotides: 4. Per germline, CDR1 SGHAT and CDR2 FQNNGV. CDR3 size: 14 residues. The CDR3 spells CASSLVSGGDEQYF. The CDR3 region has the DNA TGTGCCAGCAGCTTAGTGTCAGGGGGCGACGAGCAGTACTTC.

V is TRBV7-6 and J is TRBJ2-5, with no clear D. CDR1 SGHVS and CDR2 FNYEAQ come from the germline V gene. The V gene lost 0 bases and the J gene lost 1 base, with 9 bases spanning the gap. The CDR3 totals 15 residues. CDR3 in DNA: TGTGCCAGCAGCTTAGCGCTGGCAGCCCAAGAGACCCAGTACTTC. Its translation: CASSLALAAQETQYF.

This clonotype has ten or more counts. V and J are TRBV12-3 or TRBV12-4 and TRBJ2-7, with 10 bases fitting TRBD2. CDR3 length: 15 amino acids. V trimming: 5 bases; J trimming: 6 bases; junction bases outside the gene matches: 10. The CDR3 reads CASSASGGRKGEQYF. CDR3 nucleotides: TGTGCCAGCAGTGCTAGCGGGGGTAGAAAGGGCGAGCAGTACTTC.

The chain is built from TRBV7-6 and TRBJ1-6; a weak D match, TRBD1 (6 bases). The V and J ends lost 0 bases and 5 bases respectively, with 8 bases between them. Per germline, CDR1 SGHVS and CDR2 FNYEAQ. There are 15 residues in the CDR3. Here the CDR3 reads CASSLADRNNSPLHF. The DNA of the CDR3 is TGTGCCAGCAGCTTAGCCGACAGGAATAATTCACCCCTCCACTTT.

This clonotype was seen a few times. The V gene is TRBV7-8, the J gene TRBJ1-2, with 7 bases fitting TRBD1. Trimming cost V 5 bases and J 0 bases; bases outside gene matches: 6. This CDR3 is 15 amino acids long. Per germline, CDR1 SGHVS and CDR2 FQNEAQ. The CDR3 protein is CASSPHRGANYGYTF. CDR3 sequence (DNA): TGTGCCAGCAGCCCCCACAGGGGAGCTAACTATGGCTACACCTTC.

In DNA, the CDR3 is TGTGCCAGCAGCTTGGGGCCCGGGACAGGGGTGGAAAAACTGTTTTTT. Amino acids: CASSLGPGTGVEKLFF. This sequence joins TRBV5-6 and TRBJ1-4, with 10 bases aligning to TRBD1. Trimming at V came to 0 bases and at J to 8 bases, leaving 7 bases not matched to a gene. This CDR3 contains 16 residues. Germline V gene sequence: CDR1 SGHDT, CDR2 YYEEEE.

The chain employs TRBV20-1 and TRBJ2-1; perhaps TRBD1 as D (6 bases). V lost 1 base, J lost 8 bases, and 12 bases lay in between. The CDR3 runs to 13 residues. Looked up from germline, CDR1 is DFQATT and CDR2 is SNEGSKA (reference sequence). Here the CDR3 DNA reads TGCAGTGCTAGAGCGACAGGCCCCCATGAGCAGTTCTTC. Encoded protein: CSARATGPHEQFF.

The gene calls are TRBV7-6 and TRBJ2-7; D remains ambiguous. Trimming removed 0 bases from V and 4 bases from J, with 7 bases in between. Germline V CDR1 and CDR2: SGHVS, FNYEAQ. CDR3 length: 13 amino acids. The CDR3 nucleotides are TGTGCCAGCAGCTTAGCGCTTGGTTACGAGCAGTACTTC. It encodes CASSLALGYEQYF. Combining the CDR3 with reference TRBV7-6 and TRBJ2-7 gives the whole variable domain GAGVSQSPRYKVTKRGQDVALRCDPISGHVSLYWYRQALGQGPEFLTYFNYEAQQDKSGLPNDRFSAERPEGSISTLTIQRTEQRDSAMYRCASSLALGYEQYFGPGTRLTVT.

There are a few counts of this clonotype. The chain is built from TRBV7-8 and TRBJ2-1; TRBD1 is a possible D gene (6 bases). Germline-derived CDR1 and CDR2 are SGHVS and FQNEAQ. The V end was cut by 6 bases, the J end by 4 bases, with 10 bases between. This CDR3 spans 13 amino acids. The CDR3 DNA is TGTGCCAGCAGTTCAGGGGATTACAATGAGCAGTTCTTC. Translated: CASSSGDYNEQFF.

The V and J genes are TRBV30 and TRBJ1-1; no definite D call. CDR1 GTSNPN and CDR2 SVGIG come from the germline V gene (reference sequence). The V gene lost 0 bases and the J gene lost 1 base, with 3 bases spanning the gap. There are 12 residues in the CDR3. CDR3 DNA sequence: TGTGCCTGGAGTGTGGGGAACACTGAAGCTTTCTTT. Translating gives CAWSVGNTEAFF.

V usage is TRBV29-1 and J usage is TRBJ1-1; tentatively, D is TRBD1 (5 bases). Per the germline V gene, CDR1 is SQVTM and CDR2 is ANQGSEA. The CDR3 length is 14 residues. V dropped 7 bases and J dropped 1 base, with 16 bases sitting between them. The CDR3 protein is CSAATGQANTEAFF. CDR3 DNA: TGCAGCGCGGCCACCGGACAAGCGAACACTGAAGCTTTCTTT.

This clonotype was found many times. The chain recombines TRBV7-6 with TRBJ2-5; TRBD2 matches 9 bases. Germline CDR1 is SGHVS and CDR2 is FNYEAQ. The CDR3 contains 20 residues. V gave up 4 bases and J gave up 3 bases; unmatched junction bases: 21. CDR3 DNA sequence: TGTGCCAGCAGCTACTATACTCCCCAAGGGGCTAGCGGGGTCAAAGAGACCCAGTACTTC. It translates to CASSYYTPQGASGVKETQYF.

V and J are TRBV7-6 and TRBJ2-2; TRBD1 aligns across 7 bases. Germline assignment: CDR1 SGHVS and CDR2 FNYEAQ. Trimming at V came to 5 bases and at J to 2 bases, leaving 11 bases not matched to a gene. The CDR3 sequence is 17 residues long. The CDR3: CASSPKVQGINTGELFF. The CDR3 DNA sequence: TGTGCCAGCAGCCCGAAGGTACAGGGGATTAACACCGGGGAGCTGTTTTTT.

This clonotype was picked up a small number of times. CDR3 protein: CAITTGVAKNIQYF. CDR3 bases: TGTGCCATCACGACAGGGGTAGCCAAAAACATTCAGTACTTC. The chain carries TRBV2 and TRBJ2-4; 8 positions agree with TRBD1. Germline assignment: CDR1 SNHLY and CDR2 FYNNEI. J lost 0 bases, V lost 10 bases, and 5 bases had no gene match. CDR3 size: 14 residues. The full variable domain, in which reference TRBV2 and TRBJ2-4 provide the parts outside the CDR3, is EPEVTQTPSHQVTQMGQEVILRCVPISNHLYFYWYRQILGQKVEFLVSFYNNEISEKSEIFDDQFSVERPDGSNFTLKIRSTKLEDSAMYFCAITTGVAKNIQYFGAGTRLSVL.

The V and J genes are TRBV27 and TRBJ2-7; 7 bases align to TRBD2. Germline V gives CDR1 MNHEY, CDR2 SMNVEV (reference sequence). The CDR3 sequence is 12 residues long. V was pared by 6 bases and J by 6 bases, with 5 bases of the junction left unmatched. The CDR3 sequence is CASSFSGGEQYF. DNA for the CDR3: TGTGCCAGCAGCTTTTCGGGGGGCGAGCAGTACTTC.

Comment on this clonotype: Germline is not matched at one junction end, which may reflect a read error. The chain is built from TRBV28 and TRBJ2-3; maybe TRBD2 (5 bases). The CDR3 has 15 amino acids. Germline V CDR1 and CDR2: MDHEN, SYDVKM. Written as DNA, the CDR3 is TGTGCCAACAGTATCGGGGAAGTCCGCACAGATACGCAGTATTTT. This translates into CANSIGEVRTDTQYF.

This clonotype appeared many times. The chain joins TRBV7-9 to TRBJ2-1; D gene uncertain. The CDR3 runs to 15 residues. Trimming left V 5 bases short and J 2 bases short, with 13 bases between. Per germline, CDR1 SEHNR and CDR2 FQNEAQ (reference sequence). The CDR3 loop is CASSPSEVTYNEQFF. In nucleotides, the CDR3 is TGTGCCAGCAGCCCCTCAGAAGTAACCTACAATGAGCAGTTCTTC.

As regards this clonotype: The CDR3 does not end in the conserved phenylalanine or tryptophan, so this is likely a read error. The rearrangement links TRBV7-2 to TRBJ2-1, with D uncertain. Germline V gene sequence: CDR1 SGHTA, CDR2 FQGNSA. V was trimmed by 1 base and J by 2 bases, leaving 15 bases between them. This CDR3 spans 17 amino acids. The CDR3 DNA reads as TGTGCCAGCAGCTTAGTACCAGGCATGAGCCCCTACAATGAGCAGTTCCTC. As protein: CASSLVPGMSPYNEQFL.

Written as DNA, the CDR3 is TGTGCCAGCAGCTTAACCTCGACCTCCTACGAGCAGTACTTC. It yields the protein CASSLTSTSYEQYF. The genes are TRBV7-9 and TRBJ2-7; unclear D gene. The germline V gene encodes CDR1 SEHNR and CDR2 FQNEAQ (reference sequence). The CDR3 is made up of 14 amino acids. V gave up 2 bases and J gave up 0 bases, with 8 bases separating them.

This clonotype was observed a few times. V is TRBV27 and J is TRBJ1-2, with 9 bases that match TRBD1. CDR1 MNHEY and CDR2 SMNVEV come from the germline V gene (reference sequence). The CDR3 totals 15 residues. Trimming cost V 3 bases and J 2 bases; bases outside gene matches: 4. CDR3 in DNA: TGTGCCAGCAGTTTCCATACAGGGGGCAACTATGGCTACACCTTC. Amino acid sequence: CASSFHTGGNYGYTF.

This clonotype was seen repeatedly, ten times or more. The J gene is TRBJ1-1, the V gene TRBV11-2, with D unclear. The CDR3 runs to 15 residues. Germline V gene sequence: CDR1 SGHAT, CDR2 FQNNGV. Trimming removed 2 bases at V and 3 bases at J, with 13 bases between. This chain's CDR3 is CASSLNLAPYTEAFF. DNA of the CDR3: TGTGCCAGCAGCTTAAATCTGGCGCCGTACACTGAAGCTTTCTTT.

This clonotype appeared a single time. Mismatch with germline at one junction end may stem from a read error. V gene TRBV7-9 combines with J gene TRBJ1-1; a possible D gene is TRBD1 (6 bases). The CDR3 sequence is 14 residues long. The germline V gene has CDR1 SEHNR and CDR2 FQNEAQ (reference sequence). The CDR3 DNA sequence: TGTGCCAGCAGCTTAGCGAGTAGGCCAGGGGAGTCTCTCTTT. This translates into CASSLASRPGESLF.

The rearrangement uses TRBV12-3 or TRBV12-4 and TRBJ1-6; 10 bases fit TRBD1. The CDR3 runs 16 residues. After removal of 1 base from V and 10 bases from J, the junction contained 7 bases not matched to a gene. Here the CDR3 DNA reads TGTGCCAGCAGTTTAGAAATGACAGGGGGCGGATCACCCCTCCACTTT. Its protein is CASSLEMTGGGSPLHF.

This clonotype was detected only a few times. The chain joins TRBV7-9 to TRBJ2-5, with unresolved D. V lost 6 bases and J 5 bases, leaving 7 bases between the germline ends. This CDR3 spans 11 amino acids. Germline V lookup: CDR1 SEHNR, CDR2 FQNEAQ (reference sequence). The CDR3 spells CASRMDETQYF. The CDR3 nucleotides read TGTGCCAGCAGAATGGATGAGACCCAGTACTTC.